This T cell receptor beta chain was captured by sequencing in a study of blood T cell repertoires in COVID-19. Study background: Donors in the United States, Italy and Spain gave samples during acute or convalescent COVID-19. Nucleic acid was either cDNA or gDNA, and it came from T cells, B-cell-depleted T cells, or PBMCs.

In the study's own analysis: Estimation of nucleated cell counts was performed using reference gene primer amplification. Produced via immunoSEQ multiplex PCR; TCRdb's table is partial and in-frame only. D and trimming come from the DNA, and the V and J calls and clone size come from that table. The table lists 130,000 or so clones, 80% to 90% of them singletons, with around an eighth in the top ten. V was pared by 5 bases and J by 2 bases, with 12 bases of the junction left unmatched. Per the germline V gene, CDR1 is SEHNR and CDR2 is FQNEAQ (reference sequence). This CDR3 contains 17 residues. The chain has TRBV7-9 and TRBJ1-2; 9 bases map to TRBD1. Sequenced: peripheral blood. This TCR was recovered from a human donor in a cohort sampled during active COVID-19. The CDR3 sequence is CASSAAWTGDPNYGYTF. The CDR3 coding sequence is TGTGCCAGCAGCGCAGCCTGGACAGGGGACCCCAACTATGGCTACACCTTC.